One T cell receptor beta chain is described in this entry. The target antigen is unknown. The time point is: peripheral blood 6 weeks after treatment start. The data belong to a study of PD-L1 blockade in urothelial cancer. The wider study: About 90% of the roughly 29 patients were men who had bladder-origin urothelial cancer. Analyses were performed on blood at 3 weeks after treatment start (the second dose) and at 6 weeks. General study findings and limits: Better survival was forecast by a pretreatment blood TCR clonality below the median.

The CDR3 totals 16 residues. J lost 0 bases, V lost 5 bases, and 6 bases had no gene match. Per the germline V gene, CDR1 is MDHEN and CDR2 is SYDVKM. Every PCR was spiked with synthetic TCR analog templates. TCRdb's table, derived via immunoSEQ multiplex PCR, lists solely in-frame clones and lacks some. The sample gives about 45,000 clones, roughly nine tenths of which show up once; 6% to 9.5% is in the top ten. The TCR comes from a man aged 70-80 years with urothelial cancer. The chain employs TRBV28 and TRBJ2-1; 8 nucleotides agree with TRBD1. The source was PBMCs, collected around atezolizumab (anti-PD-L1) treatment. CDR3 amino acids: CASSPPTGGSYNEQFF. CDR3 DNA sequence: TGTGCCAGCAGTCCTCCAACAGGGGGCTCCTACAATGAGCAGTTCTTC.